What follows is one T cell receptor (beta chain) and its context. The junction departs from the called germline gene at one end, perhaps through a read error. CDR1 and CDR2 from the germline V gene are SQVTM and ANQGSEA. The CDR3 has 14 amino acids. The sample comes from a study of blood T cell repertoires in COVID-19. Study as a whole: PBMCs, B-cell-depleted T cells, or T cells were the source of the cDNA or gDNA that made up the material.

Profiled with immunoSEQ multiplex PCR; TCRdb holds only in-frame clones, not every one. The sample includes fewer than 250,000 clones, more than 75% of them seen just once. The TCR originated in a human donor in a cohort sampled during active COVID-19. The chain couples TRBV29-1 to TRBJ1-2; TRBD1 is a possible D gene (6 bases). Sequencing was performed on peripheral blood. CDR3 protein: CSVEGDNRHYGYTF. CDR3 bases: TGCAGCGTAGAAGGGGACAACCGACACTATGGCTACACCTTC.